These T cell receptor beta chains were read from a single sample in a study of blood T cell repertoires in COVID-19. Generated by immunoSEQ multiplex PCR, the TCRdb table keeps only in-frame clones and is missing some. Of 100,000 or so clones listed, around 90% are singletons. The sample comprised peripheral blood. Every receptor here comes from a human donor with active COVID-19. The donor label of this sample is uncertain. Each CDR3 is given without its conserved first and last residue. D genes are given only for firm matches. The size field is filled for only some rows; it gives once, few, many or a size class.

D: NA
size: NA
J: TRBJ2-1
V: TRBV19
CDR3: ASSPSGLHNEQF

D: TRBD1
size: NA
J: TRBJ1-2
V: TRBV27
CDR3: ASSPPGQGRDGYT

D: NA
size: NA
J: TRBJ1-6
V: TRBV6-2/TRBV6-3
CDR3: ASSLIGQTSSYNSPLH

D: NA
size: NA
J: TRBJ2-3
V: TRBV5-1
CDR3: ASSLGGATQY

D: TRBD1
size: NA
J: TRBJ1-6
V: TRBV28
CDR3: ASSNQGVGSPLH

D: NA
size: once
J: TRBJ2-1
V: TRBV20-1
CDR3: SWGLGEQF

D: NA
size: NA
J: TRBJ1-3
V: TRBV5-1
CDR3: ASSLGPAGNTIY

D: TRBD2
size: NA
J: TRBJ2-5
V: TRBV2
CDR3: ASSEYGLADGETQY

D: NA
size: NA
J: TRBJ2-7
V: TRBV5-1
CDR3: ASSFGQYEQY

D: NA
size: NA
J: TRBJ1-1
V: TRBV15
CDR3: ATSRAGNTEAF

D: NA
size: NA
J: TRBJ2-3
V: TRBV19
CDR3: ASSRGAEGGTDTQY

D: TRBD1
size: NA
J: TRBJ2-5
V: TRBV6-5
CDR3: ASGDRGVETQY

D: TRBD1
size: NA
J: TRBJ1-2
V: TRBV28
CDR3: ASSLAMTGGNYGYT

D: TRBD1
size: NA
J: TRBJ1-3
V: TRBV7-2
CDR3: ASSSRQGTDTIY

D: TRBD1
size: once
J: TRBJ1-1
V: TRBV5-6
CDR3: ASSLEGAGGGTEAF

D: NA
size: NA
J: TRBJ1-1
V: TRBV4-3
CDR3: ASSSQGITEAF

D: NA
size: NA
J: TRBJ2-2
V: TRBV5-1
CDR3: ASSPSGTGELF

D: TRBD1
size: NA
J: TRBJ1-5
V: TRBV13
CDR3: ASSRGTGSNQPQH

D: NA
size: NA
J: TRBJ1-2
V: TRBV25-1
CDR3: ASSEFSPGTNYGYT

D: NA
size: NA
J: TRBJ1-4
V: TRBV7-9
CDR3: ASSYLTSSEKLF

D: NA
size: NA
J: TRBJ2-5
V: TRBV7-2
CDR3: ASSLNGDKETQY

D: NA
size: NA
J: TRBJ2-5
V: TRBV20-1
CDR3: SGEQQETQY

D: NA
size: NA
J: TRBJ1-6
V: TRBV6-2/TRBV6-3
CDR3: ASSYSIPGESSYNSPLH

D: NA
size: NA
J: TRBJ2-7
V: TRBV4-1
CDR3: ASRDLGEQY

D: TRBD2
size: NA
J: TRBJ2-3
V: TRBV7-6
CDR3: ASSLDSSGGVTDTQY

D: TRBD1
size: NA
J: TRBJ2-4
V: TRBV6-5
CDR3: AIPLDRLGDIQY

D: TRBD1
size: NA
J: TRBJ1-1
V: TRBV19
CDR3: ASSKYRGEETEAF

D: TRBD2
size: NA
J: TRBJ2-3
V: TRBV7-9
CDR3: ASSSIAGGRASTDTQY

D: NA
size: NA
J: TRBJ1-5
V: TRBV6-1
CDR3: ASSAGTLNSNQPQH

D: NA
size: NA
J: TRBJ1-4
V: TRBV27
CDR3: ASSLGLATNEKLF

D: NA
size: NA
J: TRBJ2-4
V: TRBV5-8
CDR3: ASSLEGGIIQY

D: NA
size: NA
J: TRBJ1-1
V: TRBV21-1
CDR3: ASSEEGVGQVVESNTEAF

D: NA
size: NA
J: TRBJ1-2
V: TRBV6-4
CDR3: ASSEKGGGPYGYT

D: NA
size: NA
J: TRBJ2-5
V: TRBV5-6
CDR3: ASSSDSYQETQY

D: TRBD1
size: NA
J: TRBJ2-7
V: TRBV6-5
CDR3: ASRGPGQGKNEQY

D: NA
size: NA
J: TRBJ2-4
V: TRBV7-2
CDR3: ASSTQGPPKNIQY

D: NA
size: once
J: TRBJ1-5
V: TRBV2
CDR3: ASFSVTVYSNQPQH

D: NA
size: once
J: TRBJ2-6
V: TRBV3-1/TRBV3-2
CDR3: ASSQQGSPNVLT

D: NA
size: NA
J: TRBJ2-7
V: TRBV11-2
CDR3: ASSLDLLWGDNYEQY

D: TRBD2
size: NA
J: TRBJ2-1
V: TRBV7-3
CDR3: ASSRLAGALNEQF

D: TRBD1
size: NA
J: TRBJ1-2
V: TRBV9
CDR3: ASSVTGGWNGYT

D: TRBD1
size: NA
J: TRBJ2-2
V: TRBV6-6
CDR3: ASRTGANTGELF

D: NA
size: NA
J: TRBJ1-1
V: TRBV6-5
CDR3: ASSPRQAMNTEAF

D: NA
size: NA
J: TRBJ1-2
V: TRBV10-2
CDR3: AVNPGPGGGYT

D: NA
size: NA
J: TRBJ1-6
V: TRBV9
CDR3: ASSPRSSYNSPLH

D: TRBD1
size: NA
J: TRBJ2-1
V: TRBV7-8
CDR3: ASSWGQTNEQF

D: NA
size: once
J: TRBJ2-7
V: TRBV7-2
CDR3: ASSLRDSYEQY

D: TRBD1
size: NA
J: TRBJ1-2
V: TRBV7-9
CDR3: ASSPGQTIRYT

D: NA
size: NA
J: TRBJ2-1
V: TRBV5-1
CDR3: ASGVQESSYNEQF